These 11 T cell receptor beta chains came from one sample sequenced in a study of human T cells and chemical hapten exposure. TCRdb used MiXCR to reprocess the RACE reads, holding one entry per CDR3 protein. The sample lists some 57,000 distinct CDR3 sequences; around 9.5% were seen once. The sample's time point: patch test 2, 6 weeks after DPC sensitization. Treatment meaning: therapeutic diphenylcyclopropenone sensitization with weekly scalp DPC. The source material was whole blood, sampled in connection with sensitization to the hapten diphenylcyclopropenone (DPC). Receptor source: a woman aged 50 to 60 with alopecia areata. Some clones in this sample may be carry-over from other donors' samples.

This clonotype came up many times. The chain is built from TRBV11-2 and TRBJ2-5; D gene unclear. CDR1 SGHAT and CDR2 FQNNGV come from the germline V gene. CDR3 length: 12 residues. Trimming took 0 bases from V and 3 from J, leaving 2 bases between them. The CDR3 region is CASSLDEETQYF. CDR3 nucleotide sequence: TGTGCCAGCAGCTTAGACGAAGAGACCCAGTACTTC.

This clonotype was recorded many times. The V call is TRBV24-1, the J call TRBJ1-1; D is unclear. Trimming cost V 2 bases and J 7 bases, with 4 bases left between them. Looked up from germline, CDR1 is KGHDR and CDR2 is SFDVKD. There are 11 residues in the CDR3. CDR3 in amino acids: CATSDSHEAFF. The CDR3 DNA sequence: TGTGCCACCAGTGATTCCCATGAAGCTTTCTTT.

This clonotype has a count of ten or more. The chain carries TRBV7-9 and TRBJ1-2, with 7 positions matching TRBD1. This CDR3 contains 15 residues. The germline CDR1 and CDR2 sequences are SEHNR and FQNEAQ (reference sequence). The V gene end was trimmed by 1 base and the J gene end by 7 bases; junction bases not matched to a gene: 9. The CDR3: CASSLDKGQTSGYTF. The CDR3 DNA reads as TGTGCCAGCAGCTTAGATAAGGGACAGACCAGTGGCTACACCTTC.

This clonotype was seen a few times. The chain links TRBV2 to TRBJ1-2; unclear D gene. With 5 bases removed from V and 10 bases from J, the gap between germline ends came to 14 bases. Germline V CDR1 and CDR2: SNHLY, FYNNEI. The CDR3 is made up of 12 amino acids. CDR3 DNA: TGTGCCAGCAGTCTGCAATTATGGCCCTACACCTTC. It codes for CASSLQLWPYTF.

The V call is TRBV28, the J call TRBJ2-1, with D possibly matching TRBD1 (5 bases). The CDR3 extends over 16 amino acids. Trimming took 1 base from V and 0 from J, leaving 10 bases between them. Germline values: CDR1 MDHEN, CDR2 SYDVKM. The DNA for the CDR3 is TGTGCCAGCAGTTTATTAAGGGGCTTCTCCTACAATGAGCAGTTCTTC. Translation gives CASSLLRGFSYNEQFF.

In DNA form, the CDR3 reads TGCAGCGTAAGGGACAGGGCAAATCAGCCCCAGCATTTT. Translating it yields CSVRDRANQPQHF. The V call is TRBV29-1, the J call TRBJ1-5, with 9 bases identical to TRBD1. V gave up 6 bases and J gave up 4 bases; unmatched junction bases: 4. CDR1 SQVTM and CDR2 ANQGSEA come from the germline V gene. This CDR3 region has 13 residues. The full variable domain, rest sourced from reference TRBV29-1 and TRBJ1-5, is SAVISQKPSRDICQRGTSLTIQCQVDSQVTMMFWYRQQPGQSLTLIATANQGSEATYESGFVIDKFPISRPNLTFSTLTVSNMSPEDSSIYLCSVRDRANQPQHFGDGTRLSIL.

This clonotype was seen ten or more times. V and J are TRBV6-5 and TRBJ2-7; TRBD2 might be the D (6 bases). Trimming cost V 5 bases and J 5 bases, with 22 bases left between them. CDR1 MNHEY and CDR2 SVGAGI come from the germline V gene. CDR3 length: 16 amino acids. This chain's CDR3 is CASSLNRLVSPHEQYF. The CDR3 region has the DNA TGTGCCAGCAGTCTGAATCGACTAGTGAGTCCCCACGAGCAGTACTTC.

V gene TRBV7-9 combines with J gene TRBJ1-1, with D hard to call. V was trimmed by 5 bases and J by 3 bases, leaving 13 bases between them. Germline assignment: CDR1 SEHNR and CDR2 FQNEAQ (reference sequence). The CDR3 contains 14 residues. The CDR3 region is CASSLFGSDTEAFF. CDR3 DNA: TGTGCCAGCAGCCTTTTCGGGTCGGACACTGAAGCTTTCTTT.

This clonotype was detected only a few times. The chain has TRBV15 and TRBJ2-1; 7 positions agree with TRBD2. CDR1 is LNHNV, CDR2 YYDKDF, per germline (reference sequence). There are 18 residues in the CDR3. V shed 0 bases and J 2 bases; nucleotides not matched to a gene: 10. The CDR3 DNA sequence: TGTGCCACCAGCAGAGATCTTGGCGGGAGTAGCGCCTACAATGAGCAGTTCTTC. This translates into CATSRDLGGSSAYNEQFF.

V and J are TRBV6-1 and TRBJ1-5; 8 positions match TRBD1. The CDR3 has 16 residues. Germline V gene lookup returns CDR1 MNHNS and CDR2 SASEGT. The V and J ends lost 6 bases and 4 bases, in that order; junction bases with no gene match: 11. The CDR3 loop reads CASSLSWTGRNQPQHF. For the CDR3, the DNA is TGTGCCAGCAGCCTATCGTGGACAGGGCGAAATCAGCCCCAGCATTTT.

This clonotype was observed a few times. The chain links TRBV7-6 to TRBJ2-7; D gene uncertain. This CDR3 spans 14 amino acids. From germline, CDR1 is SGHVS and CDR2 FNYEAQ. Deletions cut 2 bases from V and 0 bases from J, with 8 bases between. Here the CDR3 DNA reads TGTGCCAGCAGCTTATCTCTAGACTCCTACGAGCAGTACTTC. Its translation is CASSLSLDSYEQYF.